Shown below are 14 T cell receptor beta chains from a single sample sequenced in a study of blood T cell repertoires in COVID-19. Assay used: immunoSEQ multiplex PCR; TCRdb lists only in-frame clones, some missing. The data hold 210,000 or so clones, with approximately 84% observed a single time. Sequenced: peripheral blood. Receptor source: a woman aged 65 to 85 with active or convalescent COVID-19.

This chain uses TRBV5-4 with TRBJ2-7; 15 bases map to TRBD2. After removal of 4 bases from V and 3 bases from J, the junction contained 5 bases not matched to a gene. The germline V gene encodes CDR1 SGHNT and CDR2 YYREEE (reference sequence). This CDR3 comprises 16 residues. The CDR3 coding sequence is TGTGCCAGCAGCCCGGGACTAGCGGGAGGTCTCTACGAGCAGTACTTC. This gives the protein CASSPGLAGGLYEQYF. The variable domain in full, completed from reference TRBV5-4 and TRBJ2-7, reads ETGVTQSPTHLIKTRGQQVTLRCSSQSGHNTVSWYQQALGQGPQFIFQYYREEENGRGNFPPRFSGLQFPNYSSELNVNALELDDSALYLCASSPGLAGGLYEQYFGPGTRLTVT.

Concerning this clone itself: This sample also contains other DNA sequences that code for the same CDR3. This chain connects TRBV28 to TRBJ2-7, with 7 bases matching TRBD1. Trimming cost V 3 bases and J 3 bases; bases outside gene matches: 2. This CDR3 is 13 amino acids long. CDR1 and CDR2 from the germline V gene are MDHEN and SYDVKM. In DNA form, the CDR3 reads TGTGCCAGCAGTTTGACAGGGCACTACGAGCAGTACTTC. This encodes CASSLTGHYEQYF.

V is TRBV2 and J is TRBJ2-1; the match to TRBD2 covers 8 bases. CDR1 SNHLY and CDR2 FYNNEI come from the germline V gene. The junction had 17 bases not matched to a gene; V was cut back by 9 bases and J by 10 bases. The length of the CDR3 is 15 residues. CDR3 sequence (DNA): TGTGCCAGGCGAACCCCGGGACTAGTTTCCACAGAGCAGTTCTTC. Translation gives CARRTPGLVSTEQFF.

The chain employs TRBV28 and TRBJ1-1; 7 nucleotides line up with TRBD1. The V and J ends lost 2 bases and 0 bases, in that order; junction bases with no gene match: 6. This CDR3 region has 16 residues. Per the germline V gene, CDR1 is MDHEN and CDR2 is SYDVKM. As DNA, the CDR3 is TGTGCCAGCAGTTTACGGGGACAGCTAATGAACACTGAAGCTTTCTTT. It translates to CASSLRGQLMNTEAFF.

This chain uses TRBV4-1 with TRBJ2-3; TRBD1 aligns across 8 bases. Losses at the gene ends were 6 bases for V and 5 bases for J; bases not matched to a gene: 13. This CDR3 has 16 residues. Germline values: CDR1 MGHRA, CDR2 YSYEKL. The CDR3 DNA is TGCGCCAGCAGACCAAGCGCCGGGACAGGTCAAGATACGCAGTATTTT. It yields the protein CASRPSAGTGQDTQYF.

In DNA, the CDR3 is TGTGCCAGCACGCCCCTGACAGGGCAAACCGGGGAGCTGTTTTTT. Amino acids: CASTPLTGQTGELFF. This chain links TRBV9 with TRBJ2-2, with 7 nucleotides matching TRBD1. In germline, CDR1 is SGDLS, CDR2 YYNGEE. The CDR3 consists of 15 residues. V trimming: 6 bases; J trimming: 5 bases; junction bases outside the gene matches: 10. Full variable domain (outside the CDR3, taken from reference TRBV9 and TRBJ2-2): DSGVTQTPKHLITATGQRVTLRCSPRSGDLSVYWYQQSLDQGLQFLIQYYNGEERAKGNILERFSAQQFPDLHSELNLSSLELGDSALYFCASTPLTGQTGELFFGEGSRLTVL.

The V gene is TRBV2, the J gene TRBJ2-5; possibly TRBD2 for D (6 bases). The length of the CDR3 is 15 residues. Trimming removed 4 bases at V and 7 bases at J, with 19 bases between. Germline CDR1 and CDR2: SNHLY and FYNNEI. This chain's CDR3 is CASSGTVGGPGTQYF. CDR3 in DNA: TGTGCCAGCAGTGGCACCGTGGGGGGTCCGGGGACCCAGTACTTC.

The chain employs TRBV27 and TRBJ1-1, with D possibly being TRBD1 (6 bases). V gave up 7 bases and J gave up 0 bases, with 15 bases separating them. The germline gives CDR1 MNHEY, CDR2 SMNVEV (reference sequence). The CDR3 is 15 amino acids. CDR3 in amino acids: CASTQLRGMNTEAFF. The CDR3 DNA reads TGTGCCAGCACCCAACTCAGGGGAATGAACACTGAAGCTTTCTTT.

The genes are TRBV28 and TRBJ1-2, with D possibly matching TRBD1 (5 bases). Germline CDR1 reads MDHEN; CDR2 reads SYDVKM. CDR3 length: 14 residues. V dropped 1 base and J dropped 4 bases, with 10 bases sitting between them. The CDR3 coding sequence is TGTGCCAGCAGTTTATCGGACATATCCTATGGCTACACCTTC. Translating gives CASSLSDISYGYTF.

The V gene is TRBV15, the J gene TRBJ1-5; 8 nucleotides line up with TRBD1. From germline, CDR1 is LNHNV and CDR2 YYDKDF (reference sequence). This CDR3 region has 15 residues. Trimming cost V 1 base and J 7 bases; bases outside gene matches: 6. In nucleotides, the CDR3 is TGTGCCACCAGCAGAGCTACAGGGGGTAACCAGCCCCAGCATTTT. The encoded protein is CATSRATGGNQPQHF.

J is TRBJ2-7 and V is TRBV3-1 (or the pseudogene TRBV3-2); 10 bases match TRBD2. The V gene's germline CDR1 is LGHDT and CDR2 YNNKEL (reference sequence). J was trimmed by 0 bases and V by 4 bases; bases with no gene match: 3. The CDR3 consists of 15 residues. The CDR3 loop reads CASSRSGRSSYEQYF. CDR3 nucleotide sequence: TGTGCCAGCAGCCGTAGCGGGAGGAGCTCCTACGAGCAGTACTTC.

This chain joins TRBV10-3 and TRBJ1-1; 7 bases agree with TRBD1. V lost 6 bases, J lost 1 base, and 2 bases stayed unmatched. The CDR3 contains 13 residues. The germline gives CDR1 ENHRY, CDR2 SYGVKD. CDR3 loop: CAIRGTANTEAFF. The CDR3 nucleotides read TGTGCCATCAGGGGGACAGCGAACACTGAAGCTTTCTTT.

The chain carries TRBV9 and TRBJ2-5, with a possible D match to TRBD1 (5 bases). Germline CDR1 SGDLS, CDR2 YYNGEE. The V end lost 4 bases, the J end lost 1 base, and 8 bases lay between the germline ends. This CDR3 is built from 13 residues. The CDR3, as DNA: TGTGCCAGCAGCCAGGGCCGCCAAGAGACCCAGTACTTC. It encodes CASSQGRQETQYF.

This chain links TRBV19 with TRBJ1-2; 8 bases agree with TRBD1. CDR3 length: 16 residues. Germline-derived CDR1 and CDR2 are LNHDA and SQIVND (reference sequence). J gave up 6 bases and V 5 bases, and 14 bases lay outside the gene matches. CDR3: CASSPGQGGLVNGYTF. CDR3 DNA: TGTGCCAGTAGTCCCGGACAGGGAGGCCTAGTGAATGGCTACACCTTC.